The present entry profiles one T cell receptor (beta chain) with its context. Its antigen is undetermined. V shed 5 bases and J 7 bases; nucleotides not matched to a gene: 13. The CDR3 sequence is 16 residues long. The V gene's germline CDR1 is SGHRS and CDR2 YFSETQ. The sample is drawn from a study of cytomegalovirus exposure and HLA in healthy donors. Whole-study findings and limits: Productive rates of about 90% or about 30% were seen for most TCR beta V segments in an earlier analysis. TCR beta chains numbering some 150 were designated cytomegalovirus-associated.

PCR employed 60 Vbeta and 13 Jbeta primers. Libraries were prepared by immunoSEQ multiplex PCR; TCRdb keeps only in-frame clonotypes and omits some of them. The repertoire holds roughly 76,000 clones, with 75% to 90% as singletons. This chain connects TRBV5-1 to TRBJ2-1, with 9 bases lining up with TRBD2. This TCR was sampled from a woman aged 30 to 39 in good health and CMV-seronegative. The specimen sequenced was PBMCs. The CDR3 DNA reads TGCGCCAGCAGGCGAGGGGTCAGCGGGAGGCCGAATGAGCAGTTCTTC. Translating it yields CASRRGVSGRPNEQFF.